This T cell receptor beta chain was sequenced during a study of HIV-infected patients and healthy controls. This clonotype was detected a few times. At one boundary the junction diverges from the germline segment, which might be a read error. This CDR3 comprises 12 residues. CDR1 is SQVTM, CDR2 ANQGSEA, per germline. Alpha and beta constant-region primers primed reverse transcription of around 540 ng RNA. Separate chain-specific third strand synthesis with multiplexing indices produced the alpha and beta libraries. TCRdb reprocessed the 5' RACE reads with MiXCR, giving one entry per CDR3 protein. The sample records more than 9,000 distinct CDR3 sequences, 10% being singletons. Whole blood was used without fractionation, so all unsorted peripheral T cells were included.

This chain joins TRBV29-1 and TRBJ1-2; 9 bases match TRBD1. This clonotype was sampled from an adult with HIV infection. The specimen was blood, collected before antiretroviral therapy. The CDR3 DNA reads as TGCAGCGTTGGGCCGGGACAGGGCGTGCAGAACTTC. It specifies CSVGPGQGVQNF.